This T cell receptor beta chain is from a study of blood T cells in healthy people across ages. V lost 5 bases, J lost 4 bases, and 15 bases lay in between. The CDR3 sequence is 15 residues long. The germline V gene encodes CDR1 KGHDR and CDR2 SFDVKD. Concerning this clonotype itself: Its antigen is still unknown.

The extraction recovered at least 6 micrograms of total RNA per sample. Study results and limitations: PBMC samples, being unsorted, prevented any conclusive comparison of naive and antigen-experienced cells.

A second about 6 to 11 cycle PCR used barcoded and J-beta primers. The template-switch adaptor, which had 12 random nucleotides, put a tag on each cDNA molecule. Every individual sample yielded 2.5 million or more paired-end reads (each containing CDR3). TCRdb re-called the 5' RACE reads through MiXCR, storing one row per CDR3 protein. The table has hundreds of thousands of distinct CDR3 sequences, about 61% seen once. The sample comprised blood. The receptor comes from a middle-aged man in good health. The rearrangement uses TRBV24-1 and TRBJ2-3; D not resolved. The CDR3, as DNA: TGTGCCACCAGTGTACCCAATCTAGGGCCAGATACGCAGTATTTT. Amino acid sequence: CATSVPNLGPDTQYF.